The 14 T cell receptor beta chains given below trace back to one sample, sequenced in a study of regulatory and conventional T cells in RAG deficiency (dated by TCRdb to about 2017). Regulatory T cells were purified from blood as CD4+CD25-high CD127-low cells before genomic DNA extraction. Library preparation employed the immunoSEQ multiplex PCR assay. TCRdb's version of the immuneACCESS table is confined to in-frame rearrangements and falls short of the full clone set. An unresolved V gene accounts for under half of the shortfall where checked; the remainder is of unknown origin. Across this sample there are under 20,000 clones, with roughly 89% seen only once. The ten largest clones represent 1.4% of the sample. The same data also contributed to another study, on regulatory T cells. That second publication adds: The multiplex PCR used 52 forward TRBV primers and 13 reverse TRBJ primers, with assay-based and computational corrections for amplification bias.

The sequencing sample was made of Tregs sorted from blood. Receptor source: a human donor in good health.

This clone has just one count. The CDR3 sequence is CASSIGDASTDTQYF. The CDR3 nucleotides read TGTGCCAGTAGTATCGGGGACGCTAGCACAGATACGCAGTATTTT. V gene TRBV19 combines with J gene TRBJ2-3; possibly TRBD1 or TRBD2 for D (5 bases each). V lost 3 bases and J lost 0, with 10 bases in between. CDR1 and CDR2 from the germline V gene are LNHDA and SQIVND (reference sequence). This CDR3 has 15 amino acids. The variable domain in full, completed from reference TRBV19 and TRBJ2-3, reads DGGITQSPKYLFRKEGQNVTLSCEQNLNHDAMYWYRQDPGQGLRLIYYSQIVNDFQKGDIAEGYSVSREKKESFPLTVTSAQKNPTAFYLCASSIGDASTDTQYFGPGTRLTVL.

The V gene is TRBV7-9, the J gene TRBJ1-1; D call uncertain. The CDR3 sequence is 14 residues long. Germline values: CDR1 SEHNR, CDR2 FQNEAQ (reference sequence). V was shortened by 5 bases and J by 1 base, with 11 bases between the two germline ends. The CDR3 bases are TGTGCCAGCAGCAAAGAAGGAGGGAACACTGAAGCTTTCTTT. Protein product: CASSKEGGNTEAFF.

The chain couples TRBV6-5 to TRBJ1-4; D uncertain. Germline V lookup: CDR1 MNHEY, CDR2 SVGAGI. This CDR3 is 11 amino acids long. The V end was cut by 7 bases, the J end by 6 bases, with 6 bases between. The CDR3 nucleotides read TGTGCCAGCATCACAGATGAAAAACTGTTTTTT. This translates into CASITDEKLFF.

This clone turned up a few times. Written as DNA, the CDR3 is TGCAGCGTACTGGAGGACTATGGCTACACCTTC. This sequence encodes CSVLEDYGYTF. The V gene is TRBV29-1, the J gene TRBJ1-2; D remains unclear. CDR1 and CDR2 (germline): SQVTM, ANQGSEA. V lost 6 bases and J lost 3, with 8 bases in between. The CDR3 runs 11 residues.

The chain is built from TRBV5-1 and TRBJ1-1, with D possibly being TRBD1 (6 bases). V lost 3 bases and J lost 4, with 13 bases in between. CDR1 is SGHRS and CDR2 is YFSETQ in the germline V gene. CDR3 length: 14 residues. The CDR3 here is CASSSDGTTTEAFF. Written as DNA, the CDR3 is TGCGCCAGCAGCTCAGACGGGACAACCACTGAAGCTTTCTTT. Combining the CDR3 with reference TRBV5-1 and TRBJ1-1 gives the whole variable domain KAGVTQTPRYLIKTRGQQVTLSCSPISGHRSVSWYQQTPGQGLQFLFEYFSETQRNKGNFPGRFSGRQFSNSRSEMNVSTLELGDSALYLCASSSDGTTTEAFFGQGTRLTVV.

This chain joins TRBV27 and TRBJ1-1; 10 bases line up with TRBD1. CDR3 length equals 16 residues. Germline V gives CDR1 MNHEY, CDR2 SMNVEV (reference sequence). J lost 0 bases, V lost 7 bases, and 8 bases had no gene match. The CDR3: CASTQGTGVMNTEAFF. DNA for the CDR3: TGTGCCAGCACCCAAGGGACAGGGGTTATGAACACTGAAGCTTTCTTT.

The V call is TRBV27, the J call TRBJ2-7; 11 bases match TRBD1. The CDR3 consists of 15 residues. V lost 8 bases, J lost 3 bases, and 9 bases stayed unmatched. Germline assignment: CDR1 MNHEY and CDR2 SMNVEV (reference sequence). CDR3: CASGPSGTGGYEQYF. For the CDR3, the DNA is TGTGCCAGCGGCCCGTCCGGGACAGGGGGCTACGAGCAGTACTTC.

The rearrangement links TRBV27 to TRBJ1-6; D unclear. With 5 bases removed from V and 3 bases from J, the gap between germline ends came to 2 bases. Germline values: CDR1 MNHEY, CDR2 SMNVEV (reference sequence). The CDR3 is 12 amino acids. CDR3 amino acids: CASSNYNSPLHF. CDR3 sequence (DNA): TGTGCCAGCAGTAACTATAATTCACCCCTCCACTTT.

V usage is TRBV10-1 and J usage is TRBJ2-5; 10 nucleotides line up with TRBD1. This CDR3 has 15 residues. Germline V gene data show CDR1 as WNHNN and CDR2 as SYGVQD (reference sequence). The V segment lost 2 bases and the J segment 4 bases; nucleotides outside the gene matches: 4. For the CDR3, the DNA is TGCGCCAGCAGTGAGGGGACAGGGGCGGGAGAGACCCAGTACTTC. It yields the protein CASSEGTGAGETQYF.

This clone showed up just once. The gene calls are TRBV5-1 and TRBJ1-2; weak D call: TRBD1 (6 bases). Germline V gene data show CDR1 as SGHRS and CDR2 as YFSETQ. The CDR3 spans 14 residues. V lost 3 bases, J lost 4 bases, and 13 bases lay in between. The CDR3: CASSYTGLGYGYTF. The CDR3 region has the DNA TGCGCCAGCAGCTATACAGGGCTTGGCTATGGCTACACCTTC.

This clone was recorded once. The gene calls are TRBV5-1 and TRBJ1-2, with 10 bases that match TRBD1. Losses at the gene ends were 4 bases for V and 14 bases for J; bases not matched to a gene: 11. Germline loops: CDR1 SGHRS, CDR2 YFSETQ. This CDR3 spans 13 amino acids. DNA for the CDR3: TGCGCCAGCAGCCTGAGGACAGGGGGTGCTGTAACCTTC. Translating gives CASSLRTGGAVTF. The entire variable domain, with the rest obtained from reference TRBV5-1 and TRBJ1-2, is as follows: KAGVTQTPRYLIKTRGQQVTLSCSPISGHRSVSWYQQTPGQGLQFLFEYFSETQRNKGNFPGRFSGRQFSNSRSEMNVSTLELGDSALYLCASSLRTGGAVTFGSGTRLTVV.

This clone showed up just once. V is TRBV10-3 and J is TRBJ1-2, with TRBD1 as a possible D gene (5 bases). The CDR3 is 14 amino acids. V was trimmed by 6 bases and J by 6 bases, leaving 17 bases between them. Germline V gives CDR1 ENHRY, CDR2 SYGVKD. The CDR3 loop reads CAIRKGPPFDGYTF. CDR3 nucleotide sequence: TGTGCCATCAGAAAGGGACCCCCCTTTGATGGCTACACCTTC.

The chain is built from TRBV11-2 and TRBJ2-7; D unclear. The CDR3 consists of 13 residues. V shed 3 bases and J shed 7 bases, with 13 bases lying between them. CDR1 is SGHAT, CDR2 FQNNGV, per germline. For the CDR3, the DNA is TGTGCCAGCAGCTTGGGTCCGCTTGGGGAGCAGTACTTC. Its translation: CASSLGPLGEQYF.

The CDR3 coding sequence is TGCGCCAGCAGGGGACAGGACCACACAGATACGCAGTATTTT. Its protein product is CASRGQDHTDTQYF. The chain has TRBV10-2 and TRBJ2-3, with 8 bases fitting TRBD1. CDR3 length equals 14 residues. Germline-derived CDR1 and CDR2 are WSHSY and SAAADI. Trimming at V came to 6 bases and at J to 2 bases, leaving 4 bases not matched to a gene.